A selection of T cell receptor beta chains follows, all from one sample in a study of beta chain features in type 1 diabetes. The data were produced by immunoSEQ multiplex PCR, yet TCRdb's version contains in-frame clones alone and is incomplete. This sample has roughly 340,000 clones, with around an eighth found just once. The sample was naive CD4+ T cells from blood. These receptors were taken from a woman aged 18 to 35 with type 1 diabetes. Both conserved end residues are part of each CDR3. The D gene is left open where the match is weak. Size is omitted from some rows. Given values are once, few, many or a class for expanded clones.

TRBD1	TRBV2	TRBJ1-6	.	CASTSDRLNTNSPLHF	TGTGCCAGCACCTCGGACAGGTTGAACACGAATTCACCCCTCCACTTT
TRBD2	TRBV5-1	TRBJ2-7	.	CASSLRWDYRSYEQYF	TGCGCCAGCAGCTTGAGGTGGGACTACCGCTCCTACGAGCAGTACTTC
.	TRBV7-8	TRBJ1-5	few	CASTPSGGASQPQHF	TGTGCCAGCACCCCGTCCGGGGGGGCAAGTCAGCCCCAGCATTTT
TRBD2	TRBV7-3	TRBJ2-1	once	CASSTRTSGSSYNEQFF	TGTGCCAGCAGCACCCGGACTAGCGGGAGCTCCTACAATGAGCAGTTCTTC
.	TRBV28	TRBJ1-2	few	CASSLPPLSYGYTF	TGTGCCAGCAGTTTGCCCCCACTTAGCTATGGCTACACCTTC
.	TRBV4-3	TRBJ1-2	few	CASSQVRGSGYTF	TGCGCCAGCAGCCAAGTAAGGGGATCTGGCTACACCTTC
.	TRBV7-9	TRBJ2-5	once	CASSSTPSETQYF	TGTGCCAGCAGCTCGACACCCTCAGAGACCCAGTACTTC
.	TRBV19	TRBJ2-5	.	CASSIPPQETQYF	TGTGCCAGTAGTATCCCCCCGCAGGAGACCCAGTACTTC
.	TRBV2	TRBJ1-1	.	CASGRARNTEAFF	TGTGCCAGCGGGAGGGCGCGGAACACTGAAGCTTTCTTT
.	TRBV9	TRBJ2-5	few	CASSVEPKAGTQYF	TGTGCCAGCAGCGTAGAACCGAAGGCGGGGACCCAGTACTTC
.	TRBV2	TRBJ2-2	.	CASSRGNTGELFF	TGTGCTTCAAGCAGGGGAAACACCGGGGAGCTGTTTTTT
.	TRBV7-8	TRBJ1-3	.	CASSLAVLDSQGGIYF	TGTGCCAGCAGCTTAGCGGTACTGGACAGTCAAGGCGGCATATATTTT
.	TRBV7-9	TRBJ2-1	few	CASPNGGPLDSYNEQFF	TGTGCCAGCCCCAACGGAGGGCCCCTGGACTCCTACAATGAGCAGTTCTTC
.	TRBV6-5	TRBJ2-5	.	CASSDQRETQYF	TGTGCCAGCAGTGATCAACGGGAGACCCAGTACTTC
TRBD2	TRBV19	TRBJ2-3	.	CASSKSGTSTDTQYF	TGTGCCAGTAGTAAAAGCGGGACTAGCACAGATACGCAGTATTTT
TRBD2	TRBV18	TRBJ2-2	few	CASSPELAGVTGELFF	TGTGCCAGCTCACCAGAGCTAGCGGGAGTTACCGGGGAGCTGTTTTTT
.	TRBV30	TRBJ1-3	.	CAWSLGNTIYF	TGTGCCTGGAGTCTTGGAAACACCATATATTTT
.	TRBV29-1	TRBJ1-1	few	CSAGLARGGTEAFF	TGCAGCGCTGGCCTGGCCAGAGGGGGCACTGAAGCTTTCTTT
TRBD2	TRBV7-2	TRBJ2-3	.	CASSLSLASGGLTKYTQYF	TGTGCCAGCAGCTTATCGTTGGCTAGCGGGGGCCTAACTAAGTATACGCAGTATTTT
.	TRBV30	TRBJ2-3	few	CAWSETRATDTQYF	TGTGCCTGGAGCGAAACCAGGGCCACAGATACGCAGTATTTT
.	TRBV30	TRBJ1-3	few	CAWSPAVGTIYF	TGTGCCTGGAGCCCCGCGGTGGGCACCATATATTTT